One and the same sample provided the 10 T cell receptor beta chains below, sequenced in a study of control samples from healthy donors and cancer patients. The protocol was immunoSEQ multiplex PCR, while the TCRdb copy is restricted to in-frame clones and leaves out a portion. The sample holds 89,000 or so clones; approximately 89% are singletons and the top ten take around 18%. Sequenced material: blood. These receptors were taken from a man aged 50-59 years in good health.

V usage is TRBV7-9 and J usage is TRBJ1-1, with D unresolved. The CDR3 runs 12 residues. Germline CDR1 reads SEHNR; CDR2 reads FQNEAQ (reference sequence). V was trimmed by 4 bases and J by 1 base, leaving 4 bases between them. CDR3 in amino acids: CASSWTNTEAFF. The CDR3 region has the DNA TGTGCCAGCAGCTGGACGAACACTGAAGCTTTCTTT.

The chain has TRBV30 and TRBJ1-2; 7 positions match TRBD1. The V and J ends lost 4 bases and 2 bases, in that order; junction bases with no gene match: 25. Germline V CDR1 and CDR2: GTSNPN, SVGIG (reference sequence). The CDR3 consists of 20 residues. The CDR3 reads CAWMLELAINRDRLNYGYTF. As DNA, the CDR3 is TGTGCCTGGATGTTGGAACTGGCTATAAACCGGGACAGATTAAACTATGGCTACACCTTC. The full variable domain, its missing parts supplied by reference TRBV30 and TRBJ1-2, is SQTIHQWPATLVQPVGSPLSLECTVEGTSNPNLYWYRQAAGRGLQLLFYSVGIGQISSEVPQNLSASRPQDRQFILSSKKLLLSDSGFYLCAWMLELAINRDRLNYGYTFGSGTRLTVV.

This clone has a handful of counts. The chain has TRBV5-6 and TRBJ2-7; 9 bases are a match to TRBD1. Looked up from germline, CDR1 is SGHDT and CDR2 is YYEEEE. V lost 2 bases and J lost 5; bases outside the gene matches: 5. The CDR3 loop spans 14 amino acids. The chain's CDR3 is CASSFGTGFHEQYF. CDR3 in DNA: TGTGCCAGCAGCTTTGGGACAGGGTTCCACGAGCAGTACTTC.

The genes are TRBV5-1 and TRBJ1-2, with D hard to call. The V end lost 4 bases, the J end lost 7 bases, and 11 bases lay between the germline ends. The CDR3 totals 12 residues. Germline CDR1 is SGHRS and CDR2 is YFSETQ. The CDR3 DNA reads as TGCGCCAGCAGCCTAAACCGGGGTGGCTACACCTTC. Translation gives CASSLNRGGYTF.

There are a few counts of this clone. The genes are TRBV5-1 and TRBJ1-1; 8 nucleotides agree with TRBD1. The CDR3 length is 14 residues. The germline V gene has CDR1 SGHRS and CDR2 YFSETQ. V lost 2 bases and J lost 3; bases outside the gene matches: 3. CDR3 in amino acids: CASSFGQGDTEAFF. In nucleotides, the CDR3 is TGCGCCAGCAGCTTTGGACAGGGCGACACTGAAGCTTTCTTT.

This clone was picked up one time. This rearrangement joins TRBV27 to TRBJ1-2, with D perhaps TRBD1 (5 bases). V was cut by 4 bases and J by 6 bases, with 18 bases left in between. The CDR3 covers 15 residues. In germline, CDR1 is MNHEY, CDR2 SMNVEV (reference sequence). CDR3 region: CASSSPSQGLDGYTF. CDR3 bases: TGTGCCAGCAGTTCCCCCTCGCAGGGACTTGATGGCTACACCTTC.

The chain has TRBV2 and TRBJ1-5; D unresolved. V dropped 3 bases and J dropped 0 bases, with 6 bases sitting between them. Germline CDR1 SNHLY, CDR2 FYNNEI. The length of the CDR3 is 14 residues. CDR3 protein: CASSETNSNQPQHF. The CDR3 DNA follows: TGTGCCAGCAGTGAGACAAATAGCAATCAGCCCCAGCATTTT.

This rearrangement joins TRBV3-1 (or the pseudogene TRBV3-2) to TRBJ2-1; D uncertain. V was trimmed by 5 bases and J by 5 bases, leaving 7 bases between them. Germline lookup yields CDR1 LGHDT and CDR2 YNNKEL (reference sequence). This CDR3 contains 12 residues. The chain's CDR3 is CASSGVDNEQFF. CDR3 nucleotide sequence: TGTGCCAGCAGCGGAGTAGACAATGAGCAGTTCTTC.

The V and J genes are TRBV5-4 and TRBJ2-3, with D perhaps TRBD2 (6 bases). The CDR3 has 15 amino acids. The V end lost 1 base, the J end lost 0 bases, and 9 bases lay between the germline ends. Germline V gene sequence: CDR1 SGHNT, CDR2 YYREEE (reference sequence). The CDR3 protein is CASSLTLASTDTQYF. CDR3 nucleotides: TGTGCCAGCAGCTTGACCCTAGCGAGCACAGATACGCAGTATTTT.

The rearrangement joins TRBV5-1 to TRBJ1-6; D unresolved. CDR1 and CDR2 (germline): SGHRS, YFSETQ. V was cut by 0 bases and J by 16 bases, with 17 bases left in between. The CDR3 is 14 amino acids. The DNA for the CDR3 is TGCGCCAGCAGCTTGGGAGCCCCCCCGAACATACTCCACTTT. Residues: CASSLGAPPNILHF. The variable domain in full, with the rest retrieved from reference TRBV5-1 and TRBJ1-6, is KAGVTQTPRYLIKTRGQQVTLSCSPISGHRSVSWYQQTPGQGLQFLFEYFSETQRNKGNFPGRFSGRQFSNSRSEMNVSTLELGDSALYLCASSLGAPPNILHFGNGTRLTVT.